The next 20 T cell receptor beta chains were all read from a single sample in a study of CD8 T cells in Susac syndrome. Random hexamers served to reverse transcribe roughly 0.5 to 1 ug RNA. A single record per CDR3 protein comes from TCRdb applying MiXCR to the immunoSEQ multiplex PCR reads. The sample consists of about 300,000 distinct CDR3 sequences, 75% to 85% of them appearing once. Sequenced: CD8+ T cells from PBMCs. The origin of the receptors is a human donor with multiple sclerosis.

This clonotype has just one count. The rearrangement joins TRBV3-1 to TRBJ2-1, with D tentatively TRBD1 or TRBD2 (7 bases each). Germline assignment: CDR1 LGHDT and CDR2 YNNKEL (reference sequence). The V gene lost 0 bases and the J gene lost 10 bases, with 19 bases spanning the gap. The length of the CDR3 is 16 residues. The CDR3 bases are TGTGCCAGCAGCCAAGAAGGGGGCCTAGCGGCGCGCGAGCAGTTCTTC. It codes for CASSQEGGLAAREQFF.

This chain uses TRBV9 with TRBJ2-1; 7 bases line up with TRBD2. The length of the CDR3 is 15 residues. V gave up 0 bases and J gave up 4 bases; unmatched junction bases: 4. Germline CDR1 SGDLS, CDR2 YYNGEE. The CDR3 DNA is TGTGCCAGCAGCGTAGGCGGGAGTGGATACAATGAGCAGTTCTTC. It yields the protein CASSVGGSGYNEQFF. The entire variable domain, with the rest obtained from reference TRBV9 and TRBJ2-1, is as follows: DSGVTQTPKHLITATGQRVTLRCSPRSGDLSVYWYQQSLDQGLQFLIQYYNGEERAKGNILERFSAQQFPDLHSELNLSSLELGDSALYFCASSVGGSGYNEQFFGPGTRLTVL.

The chain combines TRBV29-1 with TRBJ2-1, with no clear D. V lost 7 bases to trimming and J lost 8 bases, with 12 bases between them. Germline CDR1 SQVTM, CDR2 ANQGSEA. The CDR3 is 11 amino acids. The CDR3 spells CSAPRGYEQFF. The CDR3 nucleotides read TGCAGCGCCCCGAGAGGTTATGAGCAGTTCTTC.

This chain connects TRBV19 to TRBJ1-1; D unresolved. Trimming took off 8 bases at V and 1 base at J, with 8 bases between the two ends. Germline assignment: CDR1 LNHDA and CDR2 SQIVND (reference sequence). The CDR3 runs 12 residues. CDR3 protein: CASHLGNTEAFF. The CDR3 bases are TGTGCCAGTCATTTGGGGAACACTGAAGCTTTCTTT.

The gene calls are TRBV7-9 and TRBJ1-1; D remains unclear. Germline loops: CDR1 SEHNR, CDR2 FQNEAQ (reference sequence). There are 15 residues in the CDR3. Deletions cut 5 bases from V and 3 bases from J, with 16 bases between. As DNA, the CDR3 is TGTGCCAGCAGCCCACTCCTTAACGGGGACACTGAAGCTTTCTTT. Translation: CASSPLLNGDTEAFF. Complete variable domain (other parts from reference TRBV7-9 and TRBJ1-1): DTGVSQNPRHKITKRGQNVTFRCDPISEHNRLYWYRQTLGQGPEFLTYFQNEAQLEKSRLLSDRFSAERPKGSFSTLEIQRTEQGDSAMYLCASSPLLNGDTEAFFGQGTRLTVV.

The J gene is TRBJ2-1, the V gene TRBV28; the D is unclear. The CDR3 spans 13 residues. The germline gives CDR1 MDHEN, CDR2 SYDVKM. V lost 1 base and J lost 5, with 6 bases in between. The CDR3 DNA reads as TGTGCCAGCAGTTTATCCCTAAACAATGAGCAGTTCTTC. Translation: CASSLSLNNEQFF.

The chain carries TRBV2 and TRBJ2-7; 12 nucleotides align to TRBD2. CDR3 length: 16 residues. The germline gives CDR1 SNHLY, CDR2 FYNNEI. V lost 5 bases, J lost 3 bases, and 8 bases stayed unmatched. The CDR3 bases are TGTGCCAGCAGTCATCCGGGACTAGCGGGCCTCTACGAGCAGTACTTC. Encoded protein: CASSHPGLAGLYEQYF. The full variable domain, rest sourced from reference TRBV2 and TRBJ2-7, is EPEVTQTPSHQVTQMGQEVILRCVPISNHLYFYWYRQILGQKVEFLVSFYNNEISEKSEIFDDQFSVERPDGSNFTLKIRSTKLEDSAMYFCASSHPGLAGLYEQYFGPGTRLTVT.

This chain connects TRBV4-3 to TRBJ1-2; D ambiguous. V lost 1 base to trimming and J lost 0 bases, with 9 bases between them. The CDR3 loop spans 15 amino acids. CDR1 is LGHNA, CDR2 YSLEER, per germline. The CDR3 here is CASSQGGGTNYGYTF. The CDR3 region has the DNA TGCGCCAGCAGCCAAGGTGGCGGGACTAACTATGGCTACACCTTC.

This chain joins TRBV4-1 and TRBJ2-5, with TRBD1 as a possible D gene (5 bases). The CDR3 consists of 22 residues. From germline, CDR1 is MGHRA and CDR2 YSYEKL. V gave up 5 bases and J gave up 3 bases, with 37 bases separating them. For the CDR3, the DNA is TGCGCCAGCAGCAGAGCCGGTCTTGGCAGGGTGCCCTTTTCATTATACAAAGAGACCCAGTACTTC. The encoded protein is CASSRAGLGRVPFSLYKETQYF.

The rearrangement links TRBV29-1 to TRBJ1-2; a weak D match, TRBD1 (5 bases). Trimming left V 6 bases short and J 7 bases short, with 18 bases between. CDR3 length: 13 residues. In germline, CDR1 is SQVTM, CDR2 ANQGSEA. The CDR3 DNA reads TGCAGCGTCCTCTTGCCAGGGACGAGTGGCTACACCTTC. This codes for CSVLLPGTSGYTF.

The gene calls are TRBV19 and TRBJ2-2, with a possible D match to TRBD2 (6 bases). CDR3 length equals 15 residues. Germline CDR1 and CDR2: LNHDA and SQIVND (reference sequence). The germline V and J ends were trimmed by 1 base and 4 bases, with 10 bases remaining between them. As DNA, the CDR3 is TGTGCCAGTAGTATAGTCCAGGAGGGCACCGGGGAGCTGTTTTTT. This translates into CASSIVQEGTGELFF.

This chain links TRBV2 with TRBJ2-1, with 10 bases lining up with TRBD2. Trimming at V came to 10 bases and at J to 4 bases, leaving 4 bases not matched to a gene. This CDR3 contains 13 residues. Germline V gene lookup returns CDR1 SNHLY and CDR2 FYNNEI. The CDR3 loop reads CATSSGSYNEQFF. CDR3 nucleotide sequence: TGTGCCACCTCTAGCGGGAGTTACAATGAGCAGTTCTTC.

The chain combines TRBV4-1 with TRBJ2-7; D not resolved. CDR3 size: 16 residues. CDR1 and CDR2 from the germline V gene are MGHRA and YSYEKL. The V gene lost 1 base and the J gene lost 6 bases, with 19 bases spanning the gap. The DNA for the CDR3 is TGCGCCAGCAGCCAAGTTCGCCTCCGCCCCCCGATCGAGCAGTACTTC. It is translated as CASSQVRLRPPIEQYF.

This clonotype was observed a handful of times. V usage is TRBV6-5 and J usage is TRBJ1-1; no clear D gene. CDR1 and CDR2 (germline): MNHEY, SVGAGI. V lost 6 bases, J lost 5 bases, and 16 bases lay in between. There are 14 residues in the CDR3. The CDR3 DNA is TGTGCCAGCAGCGAGACCCGACTTGGGACTGAAGCTTTCTTT. Protein product: CASSETRLGTEAFF.

This clonotype was found once. The V and J genes are TRBV6-1 and TRBJ2-7; 11 positions match TRBD2. The CDR3 is 16 residues long. The J segment lost 3 bases and the V segment lost 1 base, leaving 5 bases of the junction unmatched. CDR1 and CDR2 (germline): MNHNS, SASEGT. As DNA, the CDR3 is TGTGCCAGCAGTGAAGGACTAGCGGGGAACATCTACGAGCAGTACTTC. Protein product: CASSEGLAGNIYEQYF.

The chain has TRBV7-9 and TRBJ1-3, with D unresolved. Looked up from germline, CDR1 is SEHNR and CDR2 is FQNEAQ (reference sequence). Trimming pared 8 bases from V and 0 bases from J, leaving 14 bases between. The CDR3 sequence is 15 residues long. The CDR3 spells CASGYRKSSGNTIYF. CDR3 coding DNA: TGTGCCAGCGGATATAGGAAGAGCTCTGGAAACACCATATATTTT. Full variable domain (missing parts from reference TRBV7-9 and TRBJ1-3): DTGVSQNPRHKITKRGQNVTFRCDPISEHNRLYWYRQTLGQGPEFLTYFQNEAQLEKSRLLSDRFSAERPKGSFSTLEIQRTEQGDSAMYLCASGYRKSSGNTIYFGEGSWLTVV.

The chain carries TRBV27 and TRBJ2-1; 13 bases fit TRBD2. Germline V gene data show CDR1 as MNHEY and CDR2 as SMNVEV (reference sequence). V gave up 5 bases and J gave up 4 bases; unmatched junction bases: 5. The CDR3 totals 16 residues. The CDR3 sequence is CASSPGTSGTYNEQFF. For the CDR3, the DNA is TGTGCCAGCAGTCCCGGGACTAGCGGGACTTACAATGAGCAGTTCTTC.

The rearrangement links TRBV12-3 or TRBV12-4 to TRBJ2-3; D is perhaps TRBD1 (6 bases). Trimming left V 5 bases short and J 4 bases short, with 16 bases between. The CDR3 runs to 15 residues. Here the CDR3 reads CASSRGTTSADTQYF. The CDR3 nucleotides are TGTGCCAGCAGTAGGGGGACCACTAGTGCAGATACGCAGTATTTT.

The V call is TRBV7-8, the J call TRBJ2-6; D call uncertain. Germline V CDR1 and CDR2: SGHVS, FQNEAQ. The V gene lost 2 bases and the J gene lost 2 bases, with 10 bases spanning the gap. The CDR3 consists of 16 residues. The CDR3 sequence: CASSLITTPGANVLTF. CDR3 DNA: TGTGCCAGCAGCTTAATAACAACTCCTGGGGCCAACGTCCTGACTTTC.

As to this clonotype: Mismatch with germline at one junction end may stem from a read error. The V gene is TRBV4-3, the J gene TRBJ1-1, with a tentative D call TRBD1 (5 bases). Germline V gene lookup returns CDR1 LGHNA and CDR2 YSLEER. This CDR3 is 20 amino acids long. The CDR3 spells CASSQDRSYLGTLGHTEAFF. Here the CDR3 DNA reads TGCGCCAGCAGCCAAGATCGATCGTATCTCGGGACTTTAGGACACACTGAAGCTTTTTTT.